This TCR beta chain was found in a study of shared clonotypes between healthy human individuals. Overall study results and limits: The study found lower generation probabilities in non-shared clonotypes than in those shared by all four donors.

Data came from immunoSEQ multiplex PCR; TCRdb stores just in-frame clones and leaves some out. The sample lists some 1,100,000 clones; approximately 80% were seen once. V was shortened by 6 bases and J by 12 bases, with 17 bases between the two germline ends. Germline CDR1 and CDR2: DFQATT and SNEGSKA (reference sequence). The CDR3 spans 11 residues. This clone appeared many times. The antigen is not known. Sample: memory CD4+ T cells from PBMCs. Subset given: CD45RA-negative fraction. The sequence came from a man between 18 and 29 years old in good health. Some clones in this sample may be carry-over from other donors' samples. The chain uses TRBV20-1 and TRBJ1-2; D ambiguous. CDR3 nucleotide sequence: TGCAGTGCCCCCGATCCCGGGAGGGACACCTTC. It encodes CSAPDPGRDTF.